These 2 T cell receptor beta chains were all obtained from the same sample, sequenced in a study of regulatory T cells in long-lasting Graves disease. Stated time point: persistent/refractory GD, antithyroid drugs over 5 years with positive TRAb. Researchers made the TCR library from RNA that was extracted from PBMCs. The TCR beta library used iRepertoire HTBI primers with Arm-PCR amplification of CDR3. MiXCR, run by TCRdb on the multiplex PCR reads, gives a single entry per CDR3 protein. The data hold roughly 700,000 distinct CDR3 sequences, with around 32% observed a single time. This material consisted of peripheral blood mononuclear cells (PBMCs), taken when the disease was refractory, from a patient treated with antithyroid drugs. The receptors originated from a female donor with Graves disease.

This chain uses TRBV28 with TRBJ2-7; perhaps TRBD1 as D (5 bases). Trimming took off 5 bases at V and 6 bases at J, with 11 bases between the two ends. Germline lookup yields CDR1 MDHEN and CDR2 SYDVKM. The CDR3 runs 12 residues. CDR3 bases: TGTGCCAGCAGTCCAGGACATTTCGAGCAGTACTTC. Its translation: CASSPGHFEQYF. Variable domain in full (rest from reference TRBV28 and TRBJ2-7): DVKVTQSSRYLVKRTGEKVFLECVQDMDHENMFWYRQDPGLGLRLIYFSYDVKMKEKGDIPEGYSVSREKKERFSLILESASTNQTSMYLCASSPGHFEQYFGPGTRLTVT.

On this clonotype: A much larger clone differs by one base, so this may be a read error. The chain combines TRBV3-1 with TRBJ2-5; D unresolved. Trimming stripped 7 bases from V and 1 base from J, with 7 bases between. The CDR3 contains 12 residues. Germline loops: CDR1 LGHDT, CDR2 YNNKEL (reference sequence). The CDR3 reads CASNHSQETQYF. CDR3 coding DNA: TGTGCCAGCAACCACAGCCAAGAGACCCAGTACTTC.